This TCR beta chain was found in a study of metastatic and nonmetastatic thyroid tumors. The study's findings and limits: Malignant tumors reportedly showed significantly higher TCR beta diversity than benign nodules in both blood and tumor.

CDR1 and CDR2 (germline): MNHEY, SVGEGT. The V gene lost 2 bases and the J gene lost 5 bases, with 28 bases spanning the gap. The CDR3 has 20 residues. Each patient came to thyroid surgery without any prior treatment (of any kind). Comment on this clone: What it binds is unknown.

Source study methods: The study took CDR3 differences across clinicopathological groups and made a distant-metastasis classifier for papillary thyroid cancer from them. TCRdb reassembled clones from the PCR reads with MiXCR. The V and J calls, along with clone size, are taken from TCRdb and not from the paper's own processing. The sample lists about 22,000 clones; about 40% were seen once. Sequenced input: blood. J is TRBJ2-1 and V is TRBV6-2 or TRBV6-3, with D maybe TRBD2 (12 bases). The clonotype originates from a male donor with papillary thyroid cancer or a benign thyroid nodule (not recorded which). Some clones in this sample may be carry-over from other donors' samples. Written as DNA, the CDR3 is TGTGCCAGCAGTTACACGGACAGGGGGCGTACTAGCGGGAGGAACAATGAGCAGTTCTTC. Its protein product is CASSYTDRGRTSGRNNEQFF.